The following is a T cell receptor (beta chain) sequence with its context. Its antigen is not known. TCRdb called the 5' RACE reads again in MiXCR, with one record for every CDR3 protein. This table holds roughly 700,000 distinct CDR3 sequences, around 8.6% found once. This sample was included in a study of identical twins. V lost 5 bases and J lost 2; bases outside the gene matches: 15. The CDR3 length is 18 residues. The study's findings and limits: A cross-sectional statistical analysis, not follow-up of the same donors, supported the conclusions. Clonotypes of the beta chain that were abundant in cord blood carried fewer insertions (memory repertoires showed none).

These records were also assigned to another study, of yellow fever vaccine responses in identical twins.

The chain carries TRBV12-3 or TRBV12-4 and TRBJ2-7; 10 positions match TRBD2. This clonotype was sampled from a woman younger than 35 in good health. Sequenced sample: PBMCs. CDR3 sequence reads: CASSRPTGPSGSPYEQYF. In nucleotides, the CDR3 is TGTGCCAGCAGTCGCCCGACTGGTCCTAGCGGGAGTCCCTACGAGCAGTACTTC.